These 17 T cell receptor beta chains originate from one sample sequenced in a study of blood T cell repertoires in COVID-19. Only in-frame clones appear in the TCRdb table, and some are missing; sequencing was by immunoSEQ multiplex PCR. The sample lists 93,000 or so clones; more than 70% were seen once. The material sequenced was peripheral blood. All receptors derive from a woman in her fifties or sixties with acute or convalescent COVID-19.

The V gene is TRBV6-1, the J gene TRBJ1-2, with 9 bases identical to TRBD1. Germline trimming cut 3 bases from V and 4 bases from J; bases unmatched to any gene: 3. The germline gives CDR1 MNHNS, CDR2 SASEGT. This CDR3 has 14 residues. The DNA for the CDR3 is TGTGCCAGCAGTGAGGGACAGGGTTCCTATGGCTACACCTTC. It specifies CASSEGQGSYGYTF.

The chain carries TRBV6-6 and TRBJ2-7; 7 bases fit TRBD1. Trimming removed 6 bases from V and 0 bases from J; junction bases left unmatched: 5. The CDR3 covers 14 residues. The germline V gene has CDR1 MNHNY and CDR2 SVGAGI (reference sequence). The CDR3 is CASSLTGDSYEQYF. CDR3 sequence (DNA): TGTGCCAGCAGCTTAACAGGGGACTCCTACGAGCAGTACTTC.

V gene TRBV28 combines with J gene TRBJ2-6; D gene unclear. CDR1 is MDHEN, CDR2 SYDVKM, per germline. CDR3 length: 17 amino acids. Trimming removed 3 bases at V and 0 bases at J, with 12 bases between. In DNA form, the CDR3 reads TGTGCCAGCAGTTTTGAGACATTCCCCTCTGGGGCCAACGTCCTGACTTTC. This codes for CASSFETFPSGANVLTF.

The V gene is TRBV6-1, the J gene TRBJ2-3; TRBD1 is a possible D gene (6 bases). The V and J ends lost 3 bases and 4 bases respectively, with 14 bases between them. CDR3 length: 15 amino acids. Germline assignment: CDR1 MNHNS and CDR2 SASEGT. The CDR3 nucleotides are TGTGCCAGCAGTGACGAGGGGGTTGGTTCAGATACGCAGTATTTT. Amino acid sequence: CASSDEGVGSDTQYF.

This clone came up a few times. The rearrangement joins TRBV30 to TRBJ1-1, with unresolved D. The CDR3 spans 12 residues. Between the trimmed V and J ends, which lost 0 bases and 8 bases, there was a span of 10 bases. CDR1 and CDR2 from the germline V gene are GTSNPN and SVGIG (reference sequence). In nucleotides, the CDR3 is TGTGCCTGGAGTGTAGCCCGGGGAGAAGCTTTCTTT. Translating it yields CAWSVARGEAFF.

The V gene is TRBV15, the J gene TRBJ2-1, with 10 bases aligning to TRBD2. Germline-derived CDR1 and CDR2 are LNHNV and YYDKDF (reference sequence). V was clipped by 5 bases and J by 6 bases; unmatched bases: 4. CDR3 length: 14 amino acids. CDR3 sequence (DNA): TGTGCCACCAGCCCAAGCGGGGGGGCCAATGAGCAGTTCTTC. It specifies CATSPSGGANEQFF.

A word on this clone: Other DNA sequences in this specimen translate into the identical CDR3. The rearrangement uses TRBV7-8 and TRBJ1-4; D unresolved. The CDR3 is made up of 13 amino acids. Germline V gene data show CDR1 as SGHVS and CDR2 as FQNEAQ. V was cut by 5 bases and J by 5 bases, with 9 bases left in between. The CDR3 coding sequence is TGTGCCAGCAGCACCGGGTTCAATGAAAAACTGTTTTTT. Encoded protein: CASSTGFNEKLFF.

The chain recombines TRBV13 with TRBJ1-2; D gene uncertain. The germline V gene encodes CDR1 PRHDT and CDR2 FYEKMQ (reference sequence). The CDR3 sequence is 13 residues long. The ends were cut back, 3 bases at V and 6 bases at J, with 11 bases in the middle. The CDR3 is CASSLVPTDGYTF. CDR3 DNA: TGTGCCAGCAGCTTGGTCCCTACCGATGGCTACACCTTC.

V is TRBV10-3 and J is TRBJ1-2; 8 bases are a match to TRBD1. This CDR3 region has 13 residues. Unmatched junction bases numbered 5, after V lost 7 bases and J lost 4 bases. CDR1 is ENHRY, CDR2 SYGVKD, per germline. CDR3 residues: CAINPGGSYGYTF. Written as DNA, the CDR3 is TGTGCCATCAATCCAGGGGGCTCCTATGGCTACACCTTC.

V is TRBV3-1 (or the pseudogene TRBV3-2) and J is TRBJ1-4; 7 nucleotides match TRBD1. Per germline, CDR1 LGHDT and CDR2 YNNKEL (reference sequence). J lost 5 bases, V lost 2 bases, and 5 bases had no gene match. The CDR3 consists of 15 residues. Here the CDR3 reads CASSQQTGWNEKLFF. DNA for the CDR3: TGTGCCAGCAGCCAACAGACAGGGTGGAATGAAAAACTGTTTTTT.

CDR3 region: CASSIGLAQETQYF. CDR3 bases: TGTGCCAGTAGTATCGGACTGGCACAAGAGACCCAGTACTTC. The chain combines TRBV19 with TRBJ2-5; D may be TRBD2 (5 bases). V was clipped by 3 bases and J by 2 bases, with 10 bases between them. Germline V gene sequence: CDR1 LNHDA, CDR2 SQIVND (reference sequence). The CDR3 is made up of 14 amino acids.

The gene calls are TRBV6-1 and TRBJ1-2; tentative D call: TRBD1 (6 bases). Germline V CDR1 and CDR2: MNHNS, SASEGT. The CDR3 runs 13 residues. V lost 3 bases and J 4 bases, leaving 9 bases between the germline ends. CDR3 coding DNA: TGTGCCAGCAGTGAGGGGGGGGCCTATGGCTACACCTTC. It yields the protein CASSEGGAYGYTF.

This clone was counted a single time. The chain uses TRBV3-1 (or the pseudogene TRBV3-2) and TRBJ2-1, with 7 bases aligning to TRBD2. The CDR3 is made up of 14 amino acids. Losses at the gene ends were 4 bases for V and 7 bases for J; bases not matched to a gene: 7. Looked up from germline, CDR1 is LGHDT and CDR2 is YNNKEL (reference sequence). CDR3 region: CASSPLGGSNEQFF. CDR3 nucleotides: TGTGCCAGCAGCCCTCTGGGAGGGTCTAATGAGCAGTTCTTC.

This chain joins TRBV10-2 and TRBJ2-3; 14 positions match TRBD2. The germline gives CDR1 WSHSY, CDR2 SAAADI. The CDR3 covers 16 residues. With V trimmed by 6 bases and J by 4 bases, 6 bases remained unmatched. The CDR3 DNA follows: TGCGCCAGCAGGGGACTAGCGGGAGAGGGGGCAGATACGCAGTATTTT. This sequence encodes CASRGLAGEGADTQYF.

This rearrangement joins TRBV3-1 (or the pseudogene TRBV3-2) to TRBJ1-3; D call uncertain. From germline, CDR1 is LGHDT and CDR2 YNNKEL (reference sequence). The CDR3 extends over 10 amino acids. CDR3 bases: TGTGCTTCGTCTGGAAACACCATATATTTT. It is translated as CASSGNTIYF.

V and J are TRBV3-1 (or the pseudogene TRBV3-2) and TRBJ1-6; tentatively, D is TRBD1 (5 bases). The length of the CDR3 is 18 residues. Germline assignment: CDR1 LGHDT and CDR2 YNNKEL (reference sequence). The V gene lost 6 bases and the J gene lost 5 bases, with 23 bases spanning the gap. The CDR3 region has the DNA TGTGCCAGCAGTCCAATCCTGGCTCTAGACAGCCATAATTCACCCCTCCACTTT. Amino acids: CASSPILALDSHNSPLHF.

This sequence joins TRBV19 and TRBJ1-3; 8 bases fit TRBD1. The CDR3 is 15 amino acids. The V gene end was trimmed by 6 bases and the J gene end by 0 bases; junction bases not matched to a gene: 4. CDR1 and CDR2 from the germline V gene are LNHDA and SQIVND (reference sequence). The CDR3 spells CASRQGQASGNTIYF. CDR3 sequence (DNA): TGTGCCAGTAGGCAGGGACAGGCCTCTGGAAACACCATATATTTT.